Included here is one TCR beta chain sequence, with context. This clonotype was seen more than once but under ten times. The target of this receptor is not known. Base quality data are lacking; no much larger clone is found one base away. This specimen comes from a study of early T cells in non-severe SARS-CoV-2 infection (dated by TCRdb to the early 2020s). Background on the whole study: Because TCR sequencing was done on bulk RNA from unsorted whole blood, the alpha and beta chains could not be paired. Overall results and qualifications from the work: VDJdb matching was skewed toward anti-spike CD8 responses and likely underestimated virus-specific expansions, missing private and CD4 specificities.

Its CDR3 holds 14 amino acids, cysteine through phenylalanine. The CDR3 DNA has 42 bases and is translated from base 1. V loses 7 bases, J loses 0 bases, and the germline ends lie 10 bases apart. A case-control design nested within a healthcare worker cohort in London, UK, was used, with weekly nasopharyngeal swab PCR tests and blood sampling performed. Healthcare workers were enrolled in the week of the UK lockdown, from 23 to 31 March 2020, and were followed every week for up to roughly 15 weeks. The library was obtained by 5' RACE. The instrument was a NextSeq 500. Unique molecular identifiers were attached to individual cDNA molecules in the TCR library protocol so that sequencing error and PCR bias could be corrected. Both TCR alpha and beta chains were sequenced, and tight co-correlation was observed between alpha and beta sequence abundances in each sample. Per the original workflow: Decombinator V4 was used to annotate TCR sequences for V gene, J gene and CDR3. TCRs were defined as expanded if a significant change between any two time points was detected under a Poisson model with p below 0.0001. TCR abundances were normalised to the total number of TCRs sequenced per sample and were expressed as counts per million. MAIT TCRs were defined by TRAV1-2 paired with TRAJ12, TRAJ20 or TRAJ33, and iNKT TCRs by TRAV10 paired with TRAJ18. VDJdb, accessed 1 November 2021, was searched for CMV, EBV and SARS-CoV-2 annotated TCRs, with TCRs annotated for multiple antigens excluded. TCRdb reworked the public reads: Q25 trimming with fastp, MiXCR clone assembly, productive beta chains retained. Each entry is one CDR3 protein sequence, shown with its most common DNA and genes. V and J calls and clone size were set by TCRdb, not the authors. Recorded for this sample are some 50,000 distinct CDR3 sequences; about 10% of them occurred a single time. The ten largest make up around 4.4% of the sample.

The sequence was collected from an adult who was a healthcare worker with PCR-confirmed SARS-CoV-2 infection or an uninfected control (not recorded which). Material: whole blood. The V and J genes are TRBV12-3 or TRBV12-4 and TRBJ2-1, with the D segment identity uncertain. The sequenced DNA: TGTGCCAGCATGGGTCAGGACTCCTACAATGAGCAGTTCTTC. It encodes CASMGQDSYNEQFF.